These T cell receptor beta chains were read from a single sample in a study of PD-1 blockade in classical Hodgkin lymphoma. Produced via immunoSEQ multiplex PCR; TCRdb's table is partial and in-frame only. The sample records 3,900 or so clones, around four fifths being singletons. The sequencing used peripheral blood mononuclear cells (PBMCs), collected at baseline. The source of these receptors is a human donor with classical Hodgkin lymphoma. Each CDR3 is given with its conserved first and last residue. A D gene is named only where the DNA matches it firmly. Clone size, where shown, is once, few, many, or a class for clones that have expanded.

j_call	d_call	clone_size	v_call	cdr3_nt	cdr3_aa
TRBJ1-1	-	-	TRBV6-5	TGTGCCAGCATGAGCGGTGGGGCTGAAGCTTTCTTT	CASMSGGAEAFF
TRBJ2-5	TRBD1	once	TRBV5-8	TGTGCCAGCAGCTTAATGGGACAGGGCCGAGAGACCCAGTACTTC	CASSLMGQGRETQYF
TRBJ2-3	-	-	TRBV4-3	TGCGCCAGCAGCCAAGATGGAACTAGCACAGATACGCAGTATTTT	CASSQDGTSTDTQYF
TRBJ1-2	TRBD1	-	TRBV2	TGTGCCAGCAGTGAGAGGGACAGGGACAACTATGGCTACACCTTC	CASSERDRDNYGYTF
TRBJ1-4	-	-	TRBV19	TGTGCCAGTACCCCCCCTCCGTCAAGGGGTGAAAAACTGTTTTTT	CASTPPPSRGEKLFF
TRBJ2-3	-	-	TRBV5-6	TGTGCCAGCAGCCGGACCGGGATCGCTAGCACAGATACGCAGTATTTT	CASSRTGIASTDTQYF
TRBJ2-7	TRBD2	-	TRBV7-9	TGTGCCAGCAGCCCCAATGATAGCGGGCTGCGGGAGCAGTACTTC	CASSPNDSGLREQYF
TRBJ2-5	TRBD1	-	TRBV2	TGTGCCAGCCTCCCGGGACAGGGAGGGGGGGAGACCCAGTACTTC	CASLPGQGGGETQYF
TRBJ2-1	-	-	TRBV5-4	TGTGCCAGCAGGTCTACGGTGGCGGGTGAGCAGTTCTTC	CASRSTVAGEQFF
TRBJ2-7	-	-	TRBV28	TGTGCCAGCAGTTTCTCTTGGGCAGCCCATCCCTCCTACGAGCAGTACTTC	CASSFSWAAHPSYEQYF
TRBJ1-1	-	-	TRBV15	TGTGCCACCAGCAGAGGAGTAGGGCGGTCACAGGTTGACACTGAAGCTTTCTTT	CATSRGVGRSQVDTEAFF
TRBJ1-2	TRBD1	-	TRBV6-1	TGTGCCAGCAGTACCGTACAGGGGGCCGCCTACACCTTC	CASSTVQGAAYTF
TRBJ2-3	-	-	TRBV6-5	TGTGCCAGCAGTGCCTGGCAGGACACAGATACGCAGTATTTT	CASSAWQDTDTQYF
TRBJ1-2	-	-	TRBV6-5	TGTGCCAGCAGTTACTTCGGGGGGATGGGCTACACCTTC	CASSYFGGMGYTF
TRBJ2-2	-	-	TRBV30	TGTGCCTGGACAATCGCATACACCGGGGAGCTGTTTTTT	CAWTIAYTGELFF
TRBJ1-3	TRBD1	-	TRBV14	TGTGCCAGCAGCCAAAAGGACAGGAATAGAGACACCATATATTTT	CASSQKDRNRDTIYF
TRBJ1-2	-	-	TRBV28	TGTGCCAGCAACGTGGGGGGTAACTATGGCTACACCTTC	CASNVGGNYGYTF
TRBJ2-7	-	-	TRBV28	TGTGCCAGCAATACCTACAGGGGAGGGGAAGATCCCTACGAGCAGTACTTC	CASNTYRGGEDPYEQYF
TRBJ2-7	TRBD1	-	TRBV29-1	TGCAGCGTGACGAGACAGGGTGTTTACGAGCAGTACTTC	CSVTRQGVYEQYF
TRBJ1-2	-	-	TRBV2	TGTGCCAGCAGGGATCGAAGTGGTTTGGGGGGCTACACCTTC	CASRDRSGLGGYTF
TRBJ2-1	TRBD2	-	TRBV5-1	TGCGCCAGCAGCTTGGTCGTAGCGGGACTTAGTGAGCAGTTCTTC	CASSLVVAGLSEQFF
TRBJ1-1	-	-	TRBV19	TGTGCCAGTAGTATAATCGGGGTCGGGAACACTGAAGCTTTCTTT	CASSIIGVGNTEAFF
TRBJ1-2	-	once	TRBV4-3	TGCGCCAGCAGCCAAGAATCCACGCCAGCAACTAACTATGGCTACACCTTC	CASSQESTPATNYGYTF
TRBJ2-5	-	-	TRBV7-6	TGTGCCAGCAGCTTAGTGGAATTTGGGCAAGAGACCCAGTACTTC	CASSLVEFGQETQYF
TRBJ1-4	-	once	TRBV6-1	TGTGCCAGCGGGGACGGGGCAACTAATGAAAAACTGTTTTTT	CASGDGATNEKLFF
TRBJ1-5	TRBD1	-	TRBV19	TGTGCCAGTAGCCCCCCAGGGGGCGGAGATAGCAATCAGCCCCAGCATTTT	CASSPPGGGDSNQPQHF
TRBJ2-3	TRBD2	-	TRBV11-2	TGTGCCAGCAGCTCAGTAGCGGGGGGGGACACAGATACGCAGTATTTT	CASSSVAGGDTDTQYF
TRBJ2-3	TRBD2	-	TRBV7-6	TGTGCCAGCAGCTTAGAACTAGCGGGAGGAAGGATCACAGATACGCAGTATTTT	CASSLELAGGRITDTQYF
TRBJ2-5	-	-	TRBV19	TGTGCCAGTAGCGGCGGCATCTTTAACCAAGAGACCCAGTACTTC	CASSGGIFNQETQYF
TRBJ1-2	-	-	TRBV11-2	TGTGCCAGCAGCTTAGATCGCGGGACGCCCGGAAGCGGCTACACCTTC	CASSLDRGTPGSGYTF
TRBJ2-7	-	-	TRBV11-2	TGTGCCAGCAGCTCCAGTCGGGGGCCTAGGTACGAGCAGTACTTC	CASSSSRGPRYEQYF
TRBJ2-7	-	-	TRBV7-2	TGTGCCAGCGGTTACGAGCAGTACTTC	CASGYEQYF